Here is one T cell receptor beta chain with its context. Its antigen remains unidentified. At one end, the junction sequence differs from germline, possibly due to a read error. This CDR3 is built from 13 residues. Libraries of bulk TCR were made by previously described methods (with listed TCR primers). TCRdb re-called the PCR reads with MiXCR, one entry per CDR3 protein. The table includes approximately 680,000 distinct CDR3 sequences, 25% detected once. The entry originates in a study of molecular identifiers for immune sequencing clone quantification. Study context: In the replicates, RNA derived from about 20,000 or 100,000 naive CD8 cells was divided into five parts, and four were sequenced.

Study-wide points: Clones exceeding 20 RNA copies carried over 97% of effector molecules but under 1% of naive-cell molecules.

Specimen: naive CD8+ T cells from blood, with Jurkat cell RNA spiked in. Subset here: FACS-sorted CD8+CD4-CCR7+CD45RA+ naive T cells. The chain joins TRBV12-3 or TRBV12-4 to TRBJ1-4; TRBD1 matches at 11 bases. This sequence originates from a human donor in good health. Some libraries in this study had Jurkat cell RNA spiked in. CDR3 DNA: TGTGCCACCGGACAGGGGGCTTATGAAGAACTGTTTTTT. It yields the protein CATGQGAYEELFF.